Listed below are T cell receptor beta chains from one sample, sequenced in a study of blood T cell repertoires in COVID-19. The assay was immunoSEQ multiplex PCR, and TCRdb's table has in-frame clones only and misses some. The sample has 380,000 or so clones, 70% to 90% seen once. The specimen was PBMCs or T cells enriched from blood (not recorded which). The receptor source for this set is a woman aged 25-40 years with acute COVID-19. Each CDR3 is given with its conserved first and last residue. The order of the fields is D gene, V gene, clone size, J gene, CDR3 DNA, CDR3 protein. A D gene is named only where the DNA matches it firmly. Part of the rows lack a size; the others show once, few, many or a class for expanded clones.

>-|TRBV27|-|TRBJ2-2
TGTGCCAGCAGTTTATCTCGGACTCTCACGGGATTCACCGGGGAGCTGTTTTTT
CASSLSRTLTGFTGELFF
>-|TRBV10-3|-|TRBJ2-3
TGTGCCACGGGCCCGGGGACAGATACGCAGTATTTT
CATGPGTDTQYF
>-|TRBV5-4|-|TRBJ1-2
TGTGCCAGCAGCTTTGACGGGTGGGGCTACACCTTC
CASSFDGWGYTF
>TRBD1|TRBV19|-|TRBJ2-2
TGTGCCAGTAGGGACAGGTTGGCGAACACCGGGGAGCTGTTTTTT
CASRDRLANTGELFF
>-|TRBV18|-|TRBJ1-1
TGTGCCAGCTCAGCCAGGGACACTGAAGCTTTCTTT
CASSARDTEAFF
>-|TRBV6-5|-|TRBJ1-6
TGTGCCAGCAGTAGGGGGGGGCCGGCGAATTCACCCCTCCACTTT
CASSRGGPANSPLHF
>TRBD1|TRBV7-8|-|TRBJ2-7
TGTGCCAGCAGCTCCCGACAGGGGGGATACTACGAGCAGTACTTC
CASSSRQGGYYEQYF
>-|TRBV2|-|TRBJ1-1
TGTGCCAGCGGGACACAGAACACTGAAGCTTTCTTT
CASGTQNTEAFF
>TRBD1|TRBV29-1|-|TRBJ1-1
TGCAGCGTCGTCCAGGGGGCGGTGAACACTGAAGCTTTCTTT
CSVVQGAVNTEAFF
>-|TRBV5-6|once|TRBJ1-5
TGTGCCAGCAGCTTGGCCGGCGGTAGCAATCAGCCCCAGCATTTT
CASSLAGGSNQPQHF
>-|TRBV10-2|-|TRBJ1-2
TGCGCCAGCAGTCCGGGGTGGTATGGCTACACCTTC
CASSPGWYGYTF
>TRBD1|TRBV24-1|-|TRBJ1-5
TGTGCCACCAGCCCAGGGGGCGGGTATAGCAATCAGCCCCAGCATTTT
CATSPGGGYSNQPQHF
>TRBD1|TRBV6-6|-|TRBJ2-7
TGTGCCAGCAGTTATGGGGACAGAAGCTCCTACGAGCAGTACTTC
CASSYGDRSSYEQYF
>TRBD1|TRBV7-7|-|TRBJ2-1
TGTGCCAGCAGCCCCCCCTGGGACAGGGAGGTGGCCGTGAGCTCCTACAATGAGCAGTTCTTC
CASSPPWDREVAVSSYNEQFF
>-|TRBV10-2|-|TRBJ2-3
TGCGCCAGCAGTACGGGGATTTTCACAGATACGCAGTATTTT
CASSTGIFTDTQYF
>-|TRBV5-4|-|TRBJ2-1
TGTGCCAGCAGCTTGCGCAGCGAATCCTACAATGAGCAGTTCTTC
CASSLRSESYNEQFF
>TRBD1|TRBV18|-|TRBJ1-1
TGTGCCAGCTCACTACAGGGGGCCCTGGACACTGAAGCTTTCTTT
CASSLQGALDTEAFF
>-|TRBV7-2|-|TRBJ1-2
TGTGCCAGCAGCTTACAGTTCTATGGCTACACCTTC
CASSLQFYGYTF
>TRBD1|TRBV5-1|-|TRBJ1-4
TGCGCCAGCAGCTTGGAGGGGGCCGGGGAAAGGGGAAAACTGTTTTTT
CASSLEGAGERGKLFF
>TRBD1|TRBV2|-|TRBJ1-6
TGTGCCAGCAGTTGGGCAGGGGGCTCCTATAATTCACCCCTCCACTTT
CASSWAGGSYNSPLHF
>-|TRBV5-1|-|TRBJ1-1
TGCGCCAGCGGATATGGGGGCGTAGGGACTGAAGCTTTCTTT
CASGYGGVGTEAFF
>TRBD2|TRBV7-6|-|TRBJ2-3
TGTGCCAGCAGCTTAGGTCTTGGGGGGGGTACAGATACGCAGTATTTT
CASSLGLGGGTDTQYF
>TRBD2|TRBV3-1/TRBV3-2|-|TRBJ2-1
TGTGCCAGCAGCCTAATGGTCTTCGCCGGGACTAGCGGGCCTTCCAGAAACAATGAGCAGTTCTTC
CASSLMVFAGTSGPSRNNEQFF
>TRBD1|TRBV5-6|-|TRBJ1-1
TGTGCCAGCAGAGAAGGGACAGGGGGTACGGCTTTCTTT
CASREGTGGTAFF
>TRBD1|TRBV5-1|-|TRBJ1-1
TGCGCCAGCAGCGCCCGGACAGGGGGCGAGGCTGAAGCTTTCTTT
CASSARTGGEAEAFF
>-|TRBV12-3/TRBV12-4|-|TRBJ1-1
TGTGCCAGCAGCCCATACATGAACACTGAAGCTTTCTTT
CASSPYMNTEAFF
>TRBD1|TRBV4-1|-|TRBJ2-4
TGCGCCAGCAGCCAAGCCGGGACAGGGGGCACCAAAAACATTCAGTACTTC
CASSQAGTGGTKNIQYF
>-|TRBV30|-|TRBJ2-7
TGTGCCTGGAGTGTAGGGGGGGCAGGGAGGGGCGAGCAGTACTTC
CAWSVGGAGRGEQYF
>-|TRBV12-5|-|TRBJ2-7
TGTGCTAGTGGTTTGTCTGGCAGGGTCTACGAGCAGTACTTC
CASGLSGRVYEQYF
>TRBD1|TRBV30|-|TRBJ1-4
TGTGCCTGGAGTGTAGGACAGGGGACGGGAAAACTGTTTTTT
CAWSVGQGTGKLFF
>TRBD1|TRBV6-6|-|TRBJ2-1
TGTGCCAGCAGCTCGGCTGGACAGGTGTATAGTGAGCAGTTCTTC
CASSSAGQVYSEQFF
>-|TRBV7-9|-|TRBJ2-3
TGTGCCAGCAGCCCCGAGGTAGTTACAGGGTATTTT
CASSPEVVTGYF
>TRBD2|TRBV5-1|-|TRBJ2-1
TGCGCCAGCAGCCCGGGAGGGGCAGATCTAAGCTCCTACAATGAGCAGTTCTTC
CASSPGGADLSSYNEQFF
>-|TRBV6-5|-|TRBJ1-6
TGTGCCAGCAGTTACTCCGGGGTCGCAGGAAGTTCACCCCTCCACTTT
CASSYSGVAGSSPLHF
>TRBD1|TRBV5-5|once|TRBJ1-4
TGTGCCAGCAGCTGGGGACAGGGGCGGGTGGGGAATGAAAAACTGTTTTTT
CASSWGQGRVGNEKLFF
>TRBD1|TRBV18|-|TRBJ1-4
TGTGCCAGCTCACCACCACAGGGGAGGAGTGAAAAACTGTTTTTT
CASSPPQGRSEKLFF
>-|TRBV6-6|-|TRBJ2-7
TGTGCCAGCAGTTACAAATCGAGGGGGGGCCGGTACGAGCAGTACTTC
CASSYKSRGGRYEQYF
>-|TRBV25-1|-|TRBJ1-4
TGTGCCAGCAGTGAATCCGGCAGGGGCGGTGAAAAACTGTTTTTT
CASSESGRGGEKLFF
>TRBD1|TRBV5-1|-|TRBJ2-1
TGCGCCAGCAGCTTGTCTTATTCCCGGCGGGACAGGACTCGGTGGCAGTTCTTC
CASSLSYSRRDRTRWQFF
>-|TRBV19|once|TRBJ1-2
TGTGCCAGTAGTATTCAGGGAAACTATGGCTACACCTTC
CASSIQGNYGYTF
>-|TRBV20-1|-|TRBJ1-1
TGCAGTGCTAGCATCGGGACTGAAGCTTTCTTT
CSASIGTEAFF
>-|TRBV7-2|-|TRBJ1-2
TGTGCCAGCAGCTCATCGGGGGGCGCAGAGTATTATGGCTACACCTTC
CASSSSGGAEYYGYTF
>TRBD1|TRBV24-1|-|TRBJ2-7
TGTGCCACCATTGGGGACAGGCCCTACGAGCAGTACTTC
CATIGDRPYEQYF
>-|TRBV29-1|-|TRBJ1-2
TGCAGCGTTGAAATGGGGGCCTTTGGCTACACCTTC
CSVEMGAFGYTF
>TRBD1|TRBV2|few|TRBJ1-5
TGTGCCAGCAGGGCACAGGGACAGGGCAATCAGCCCCAGCATTTT
CASRAQGQGNQPQHF
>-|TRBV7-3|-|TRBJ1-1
TGTGCCAGCAGCTTAGGGCCACCCGGGGGCACTGAAGCTTTCTTT
CASSLGPPGGTEAFF
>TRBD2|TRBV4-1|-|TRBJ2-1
TGCGCCAGCAGCCAACTAGCGGGGGGGAACAATGAGCAGTTCTTC
CASSQLAGGNNEQFF
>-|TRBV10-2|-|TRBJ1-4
TGCGCCAGCAGTGAGCTCGCTACGACAACTAATGAAAAACTGTTTTTT
CASSELATTTNEKLFF
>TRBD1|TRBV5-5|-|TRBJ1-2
TGTGCCAGCAGATCTACAGGGGACCAACCCTATGGCTACACCTTC
CASRSTGDQPYGYTF
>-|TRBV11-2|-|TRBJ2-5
TGTGCCAGCAGCTTCAACCGGGAGACCCAGTACTTC
CASSFNRETQYF
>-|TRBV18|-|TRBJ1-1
TGTGCCAGCTCACCTAGTGGCGGGCGTGAAGCTTTCTTT
CASSPSGGREAFF
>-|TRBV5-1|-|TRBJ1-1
TGCGCCAGCAGCTTCTCACAGGGGAACACTGAAGCTTTCTTT
CASSFSQGNTEAFF